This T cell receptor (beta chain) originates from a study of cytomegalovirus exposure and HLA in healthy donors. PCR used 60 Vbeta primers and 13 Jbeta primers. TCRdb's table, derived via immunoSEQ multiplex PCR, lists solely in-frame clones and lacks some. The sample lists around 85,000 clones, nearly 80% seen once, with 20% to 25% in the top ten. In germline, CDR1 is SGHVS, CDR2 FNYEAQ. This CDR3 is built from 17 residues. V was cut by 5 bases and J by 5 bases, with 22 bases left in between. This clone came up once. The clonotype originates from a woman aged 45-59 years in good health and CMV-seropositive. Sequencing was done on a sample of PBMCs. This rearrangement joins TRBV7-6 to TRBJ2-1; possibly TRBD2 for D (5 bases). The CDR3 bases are TGTGCCAGCAGCCCCAACCCCGGGGATGGGGTTGACAATGAGCAGTTCTTC. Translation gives CASSPNPGDGVDNEQFF.